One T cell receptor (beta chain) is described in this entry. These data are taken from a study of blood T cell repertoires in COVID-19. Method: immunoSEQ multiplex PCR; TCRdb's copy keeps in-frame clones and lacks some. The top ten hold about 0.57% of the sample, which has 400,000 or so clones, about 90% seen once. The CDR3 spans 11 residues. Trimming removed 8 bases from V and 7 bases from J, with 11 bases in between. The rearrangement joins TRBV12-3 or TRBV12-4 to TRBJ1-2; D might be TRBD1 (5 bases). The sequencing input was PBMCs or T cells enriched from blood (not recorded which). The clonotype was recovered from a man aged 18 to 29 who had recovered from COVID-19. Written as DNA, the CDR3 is TGTGCCAGCGGGGGACTCCTTGGCTACACCTTC. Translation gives CASGGLLGYTF.